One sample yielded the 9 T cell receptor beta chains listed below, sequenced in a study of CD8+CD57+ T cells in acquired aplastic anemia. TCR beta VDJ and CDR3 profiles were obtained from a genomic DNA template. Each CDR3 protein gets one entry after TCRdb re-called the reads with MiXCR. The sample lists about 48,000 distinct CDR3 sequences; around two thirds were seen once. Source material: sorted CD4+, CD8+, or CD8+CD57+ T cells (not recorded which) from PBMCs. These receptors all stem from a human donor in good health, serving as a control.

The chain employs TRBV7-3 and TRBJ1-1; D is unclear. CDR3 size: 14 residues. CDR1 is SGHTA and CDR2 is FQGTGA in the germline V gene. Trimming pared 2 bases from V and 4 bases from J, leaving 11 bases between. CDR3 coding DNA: TGTGCCAGCAGCTTATCCGGGGATGGCACTGAAGCTTTCTTT. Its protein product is CASSLSGDGTEAFF.

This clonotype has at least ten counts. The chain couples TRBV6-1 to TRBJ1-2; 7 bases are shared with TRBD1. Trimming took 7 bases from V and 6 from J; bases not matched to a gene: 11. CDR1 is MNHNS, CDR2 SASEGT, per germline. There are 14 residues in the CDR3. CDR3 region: CASITGEVANGYTF. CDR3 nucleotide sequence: TGTGCCAGCATCACAGGGGAGGTTGCGAATGGCTACACCTTC.

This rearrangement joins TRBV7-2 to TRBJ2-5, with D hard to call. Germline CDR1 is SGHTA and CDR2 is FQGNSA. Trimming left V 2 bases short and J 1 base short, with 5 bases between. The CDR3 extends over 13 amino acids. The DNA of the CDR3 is TGTGCCAGCAGCTTACGCACCCAAGAGACCCAGTACTTC. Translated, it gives CASSLRTQETQYF.

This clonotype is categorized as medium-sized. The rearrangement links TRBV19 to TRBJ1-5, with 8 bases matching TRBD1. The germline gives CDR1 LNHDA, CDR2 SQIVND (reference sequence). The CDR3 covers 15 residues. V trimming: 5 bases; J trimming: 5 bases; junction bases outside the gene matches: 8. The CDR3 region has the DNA TGTGCCAGTAGTGGAATTGAACAGGGGGATCAGCCCCAGCATTTT. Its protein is CASSGIEQGDQPQHF.

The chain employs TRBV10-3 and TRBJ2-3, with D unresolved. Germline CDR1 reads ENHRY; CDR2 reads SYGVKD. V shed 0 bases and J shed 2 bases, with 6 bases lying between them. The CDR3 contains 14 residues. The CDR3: CAISESSLTDTQYF. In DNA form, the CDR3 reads TGTGCCATCAGTGAGTCCTCTCTCACAGATACGCAGTATTTT.

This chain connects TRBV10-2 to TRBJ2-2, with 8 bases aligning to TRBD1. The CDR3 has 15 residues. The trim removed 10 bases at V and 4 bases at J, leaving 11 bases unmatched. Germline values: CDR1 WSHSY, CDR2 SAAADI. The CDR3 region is CATVTGATGTGELFF. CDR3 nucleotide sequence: TGCGCCACCGTGACAGGGGCGACGGGCACCGGGGAGCTGTTTTTT.

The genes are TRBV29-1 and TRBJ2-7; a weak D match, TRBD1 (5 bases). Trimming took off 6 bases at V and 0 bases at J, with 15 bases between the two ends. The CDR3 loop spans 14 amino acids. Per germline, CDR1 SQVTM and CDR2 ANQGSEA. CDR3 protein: CSVRNQGHSYEQYF. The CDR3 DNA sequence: TGCAGCGTCCGAAACCAAGGACACTCCTACGAGCAGTACTTC.

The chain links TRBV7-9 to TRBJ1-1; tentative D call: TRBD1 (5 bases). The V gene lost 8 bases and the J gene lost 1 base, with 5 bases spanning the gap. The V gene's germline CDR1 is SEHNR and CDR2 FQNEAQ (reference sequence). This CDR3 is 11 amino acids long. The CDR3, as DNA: TGTGCCAGCGGGGGGAACACTGAAGCTTTCTTT. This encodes CASGGNTEAFF.

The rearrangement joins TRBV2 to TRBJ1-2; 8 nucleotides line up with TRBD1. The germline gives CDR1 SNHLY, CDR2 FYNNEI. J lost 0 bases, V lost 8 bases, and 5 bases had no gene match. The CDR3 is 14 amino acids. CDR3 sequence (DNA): TGTGCCAGCCGAAGACAGGGGACTAACTATGGCTACACCTTC. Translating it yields CASRRQGTNYGYTF.